The clone carrying this T cell receptor beta chain was seen only a few times. Its antigen is still unknown. The CDR3 has 17 amino acids. V gave up 2 bases and J gave up 6 bases; unmatched junction bases: 5. Germline V gives CDR1 SGHTA, CDR2 FQGTGA. These data are taken from a study of T cells in Graves' hyperthyroidism and ophthalmopathy. Duration under 3 months, a NOSPECS grade of at least 4, and a Clinical Activity Score of at least 3 characterized the ophthalmopathy patients. Diagnoses rested on clinical symptoms, serum thyroxine and TRAb, thyroid ultrasound and orbital computed tomography. Overall study results and limits: Most thyroid clonotypes that were expanded above 0.001 also turned up in blood. From stable hyperthyroidism, ophthalmopathy was set apart by a 13 V-J model.

Amplified TCR beta CDR3 regions derived from RNA transcripts. Using the HTBI primer set, a first-round RT-PCR was run on the TCR CDR3. Each CDR3 protein gets one entry after TCRdb re-called the multiplex PCR reads with MiXCR. The sample records around 530,000 distinct CDR3 sequences, roughly a sixth being singletons. The chain has TRBV7-3 and TRBJ2-3, with 16 bases matching TRBD2. Sequencing was performed on blood. This TCR was recovered from a woman between 18 and 29 years old with Graves' ophthalmopathy. DNA of the CDR3: TGTGCCAGCAGCTTAGGGACTAGCGGGGGGGCCGGGGATACGCAGTATTTT. It is translated as CASSLGTSGGAGDTQYF. The complete variable domain, with remaining parts taken from reference TRBV7-3 and TRBJ2-3, reads GAGVSQTPSNKVTEKGKYVELRCDPISGHTALYWYRQSLGQGPEFLIYFQGTGAADDSGLPNDRFFAVRPEGSVSTLKIQRTERGDSAVYLCASSLGTSGGAGDTQYFGPGTRLTVL.